A selection of T cell receptor beta chains follows, all from one sample in a study of cytomegalovirus exposure and HLA in healthy donors. Produced via immunoSEQ multiplex PCR; TCRdb's table is partial and in-frame only. The sample contains 150,000 to 200,000 clones, roughly 80% of which appear only once. The sequencing sample was made of PBMCs. Source of these receptors: a man aged 30-40 years in good health and CMV-seropositive. CDR3s include the opening cysteine and the closing phenylalanine or tryptophan. A D gene is named only where the DNA matches it firmly. For some rows the clone size is stated as once, few or many, or as a class when expanded; others skip it.

V gene,clone size,J gene,D gene,CDR3 protein,CDR3 DNA
TRBV6-5,.,TRBJ2-7,TRBD1,CASSYSYGTEVYEQYF,TGTGCCAGCAGTTACTCATATGGGACAGAAGTTTACGAGCAGTACTTC
TRBV27,.,TRBJ1-2,.,CASSFAGDGYTF,TGTGCCAGCAGTTTTGCGGGGGATGGCTACACCTTC
TRBV10-3,.,TRBJ1-1,.,CAISNRLLNTEAFF,TGTGCCATCAGTAATAGACTTTTGAACACTGAAGCTTTCTTT
TRBV30,once,TRBJ1-1,.,CACKFWGGNTEAFF,TGTGCCTGCAAATTTTGGGGGGGGAACACTGAAGCTTTCTTT
TRBV25-1,once,TRBJ1-5,TRBD1,CASPLDRSGQPQHF,TGTGCCAGTCCCCTGGACAGGTCAGGCCAGCCCCAGCATTTT
TRBV7-3,.,TRBJ1-1,.,CASSFTVMNTEAFF,TGTGCCAGCAGCTTCACAGTGATGAACACTGAAGCTTTCTTT
TRBV10-3,.,TRBJ2-7,.,CAISEQDSFRNEQYF,TGTGCCATCAGTGAGCAAGACTCTTTCCGGAACGAGCAGTACTTC
TRBV7-7,.,TRBJ2-2,TRBD2,CASSPGTSGASGELFF,TGTGCTAGCAGCCCCGGGACTAGCGGGGCAAGCGGGGAGCTGTTTTTT
TRBV4-2,.,TRBJ1-1,.,CASSQGIGMNTEAFF,TGTGCCAGCAGCCAAGGGATCGGGATGAACACTGAAGCTTTCTTT
TRBV5-1,.,TRBJ1-1,TRBD1,CASSPGGSPEAFF,TGCGCCAGCAGTCCAGGGGGTAGCCCTGAAGCTTTCTTT
TRBV4-1,few,TRBJ1-1,.,CASSRGRGMNTEAFF,TGCGCCAGCAGCCGAGGTAGAGGGATGAACACTGAAGCTTTCTTT
TRBV7-2,.,TRBJ2-5,TRBD1,CASSYRGYQETQYF,TGTGCCAGCAGCTACAGGGGCTACCAAGAGACCCAGTACTTC
TRBV28,.,TRBJ2-7,.,CASSLLHRRVEQYF,TGTGCCAGCAGTTTATTACATCGACGGGTCGAGCAGTACTTC
TRBV25-1,once,TRBJ1-5,TRBD1,CASSGTGTGNQPQHF,TGTGCCAGCAGCGGGACAGGGACCGGCAATCAGCCCCAGCATTTT
TRBV4-2,many,TRBJ2-5,.,CASSQEAGKETQYF,TGTGCCAGCAGCCAAGAGGCGGGCAAAGAGACCCAGTACTTC
TRBV19,.,TRBJ2-1,.,CASSPRPQAIQAPEQFF,TGTGCCAGTAGTCCGCGCCCACAGGCAATCCAAGCACCTGAGCAGTTCTTC
TRBV12-5,.,TRBJ1-1,.,CASGLGDRNTEAFF,TGTGCTAGTGGTTTGGGTGACAGGAACACTGAAGCTTTCTTT
TRBV25-1,.,TRBJ2-7,TRBD2,CASSEYKGAGAGYEQYF,TGTGCCAGCAGTGAATATAAAGGAGCGGGGGCGGGCTACGAGCAGTACTTC
TRBV18,few,TRBJ2-7,TRBD1,CASSPDRVFYEQYF,TGTGCCAGCTCACCGGACAGGGTTTTTTACGAGCAGTACTTC
TRBV19,medium-sized,TRBJ2-1,TRBD1,CASSWGDRGGNEQFF,TGTGCCAGTAGCTGGGGTGACAGGGGCGGCAATGAGCAGTTCTTC
TRBV2,.,TRBJ1-1,TRBD1,CASSEGRGRTEAFF,TGTGCCAGCAGCGAGGGTAGGGGGCGGACTGAAGCTTTCTTT
TRBV7-6,.,TRBJ2-1,TRBD2,CASSLSAGAYNEQFF,TGTGCCAGCAGCCTCTCGGCGGGGGCCTACAATGAGCAGTTCTTC
TRBV5-1,.,TRBJ1-5,.,CASSEGGQPQHF,TGCGCCAGCAGTGAAGGGGGTCAGCCCCAGCATTTT
TRBV27,.,TRBJ2-7,.,CASSLFGSGTYEQYF,TGTGCCAGCAGTTTATTCGGGAGTGGGACCTACGAGCAGTACTTC
TRBV5-1,.,TRBJ1-2,.,CASSHGTEYGYTF,TGCGCCAGCAGCCACGGGACTGAGTATGGCTACACCTTC
TRBV20-1,.,TRBJ2-1,TRBD2,CSVERGEFF,TGCAGTGTCGAGCGGGGTGAGTTCTTC
TRBV6-6,.,TRBJ1-6,.,CASRTDTRDSPLHF,TGTGCCAGCAGAACCGACACCCGTGATTCACCCCTCCACTTT
TRBV21-1,.,TRBJ2-7,.,CAGLGGVLAAYEQYF,TGTGCCGGGTTAGGAGGAGTCCTCGCCGCCTACGAGCAGTACTTC
TRBV10-3,.,TRBJ2-5,TRBD1,CAISRGQGVQETQYF,TGTGCCATCAGCCGCGGACAGGGGGTCCAAGAGACCCAGTACTTC